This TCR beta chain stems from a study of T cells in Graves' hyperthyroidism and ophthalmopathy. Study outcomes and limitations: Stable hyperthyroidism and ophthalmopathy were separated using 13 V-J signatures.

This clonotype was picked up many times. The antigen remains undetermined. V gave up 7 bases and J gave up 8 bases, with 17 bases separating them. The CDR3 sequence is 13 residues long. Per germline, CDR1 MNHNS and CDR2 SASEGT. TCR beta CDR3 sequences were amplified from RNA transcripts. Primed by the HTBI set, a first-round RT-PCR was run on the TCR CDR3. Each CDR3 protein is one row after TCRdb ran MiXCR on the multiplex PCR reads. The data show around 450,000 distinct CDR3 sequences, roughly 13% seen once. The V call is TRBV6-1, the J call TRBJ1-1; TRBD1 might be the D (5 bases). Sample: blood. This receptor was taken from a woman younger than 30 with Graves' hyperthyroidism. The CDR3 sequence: CASTSRAESEAFF. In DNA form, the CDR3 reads TGTGCCAGCACAAGCAGGGCCGAGAGCGAAGCTTTCTTT.